Listed here are 27 T cell receptor beta chains from one sample, sequenced in a study of blood T cell repertoires in COVID-19. The repertoire was sequenced with immunoSEQ multiplex PCR; TCRdb's copy has only in-frame clones and lacks some. The sample contains about 61,000 clones, roughly 90% of which appear only once. The specimen was peripheral blood. These receptors were obtained from a human donor in a cohort sampled during active COVID-19.

This chain links TRBV15 with TRBJ1-4, with TRBD1 matching 7 bases. The V and J ends lost 1 base and 7 bases, in that order; junction bases with no gene match: 6. CDR1 and CDR2 from the germline V gene are LNHNV and YYDKDF (reference sequence). CDR3 size: 15 residues. The CDR3 is CATSRGGQVLEKLFF. The CDR3 DNA reads TGTGCCACCAGCAGAGGCGGACAGGTCCTTGAAAAACTGTTTTTT.

The V gene is TRBV11-2, the J gene TRBJ2-1, with 10 nucleotides matching TRBD1. V trimming: 5 bases; J trimming: 4 bases; junction bases outside the gene matches: 8. The CDR3 is 16 residues long. The germline V gene encodes CDR1 SGHAT and CDR2 FQNNGV. The CDR3 DNA follows: TGTGCCAGCAGCCTCCCGGGACAGGGGATGTACAATGAGCAGTTCTTC. This codes for CASSLPGQGMYNEQFF.

V and J are TRBV30 and TRBJ2-1; the D gene is possibly TRBD2 (5 bases). CDR3 length equals 14 residues. V lost 1 base and J 0 bases, leaving 7 bases between the germline ends. The germline V gene encodes CDR1 GTSNPN and CDR2 SVGIG (reference sequence). In nucleotides, the CDR3 is TGTGCCTGGAGTGCCACTAGCTCCTACAATGAGCAGTTCTTC. Translating gives CAWSATSSYNEQFF.

J is TRBJ1-1 and V is TRBV6-6; 7 nucleotides line up with TRBD1. V lost 4 bases, J lost 4 bases, and 6 bases stayed unmatched. The CDR3 covers 14 residues. Per germline, CDR1 MNHNY and CDR2 SVGAGI (reference sequence). For the CDR3, the DNA is TGTGCCAGCAGTTCATCGGACAGGATCACTGAAGCTTTCTTT. Translation: CASSSSDRITEAFF.

The CDR3 coding sequence is TGTGCCAGCAGTCCAACAGGGGGACCCTACGAGCAGTACTTC. Translating it yields CASSPTGGPYEQYF. The chain couples TRBV27 to TRBJ2-7; TRBD1 aligns across 8 bases. Germline V gene sequence: CDR1 MNHEY, CDR2 SMNVEV (reference sequence). V was clipped by 5 bases and J by 2 bases; unmatched bases: 5. This CDR3 is 14 amino acids long.

The J gene is TRBJ1-6, the V gene TRBV7-9, with D possibly being TRBD1 (5 bases). The CDR3 covers 17 residues. The V end was cut by 4 bases, the J end by 3 bases, with 16 bases between. Germline assignment: CDR1 SEHNR and CDR2 FQNEAQ (reference sequence). CDR3 in amino acids: CASSSTLGGDYNSPLHF. The CDR3 DNA follows: TGTGCCAGCAGCTCAACCCTTGGGGGGGACTATAATTCACCCCTCCACTTT.

This sequence joins TRBV28 and TRBJ1-2; D remains unclear. Germline values: CDR1 MDHEN, CDR2 SYDVKM. This CDR3 is built from 12 residues. Trimming took off 3 bases at V and 8 bases at J, with 10 bases between the two ends. Written as DNA, the CDR3 is TGTGCCAGCAGTTTGGAGCCGTTGGGCTACACCTTC. Its protein is CASSLEPLGYTF.

J is TRBJ1-1 and V is TRBV5-1; 8 bases are shared with TRBD1. In germline, CDR1 is SGHRS, CDR2 YFSETQ. With 2 bases clipped from V and 8 bases from J, the junction kept 11 bases outside the gene matches. CDR3 length equals 15 residues. CDR3 nucleotides: TGCGCCAGCAGCTTCTATCAGGGGGCATTGAGAGAAGCTTTCTTT. Encoded protein: CASSFYQGALREAFF.

V and J are TRBV6-2 or TRBV6-3 and TRBJ1-4, with 7 bases lining up with TRBD1. V lost 2 bases to trimming and J lost 13 bases; unmatched junction nucleotides: 25. The CDR3 has 19 residues. Per germline, CDR1 MNHEY and CDR2 SVGEGT. In DNA form, the CDR3 reads TGTGCCAGCAGTTACGGGACAGCCCGGAGAACGACAGACCCCTGGGGACTGTTTTTT. It codes for CASSYGTARRTTDPWGLFF.

The genes are TRBV3-1 (or the pseudogene TRBV3-2) and TRBJ1-2; no definite D call. The V and J ends lost 2 bases and 6 bases respectively, with 16 bases between them. Germline loops: CDR1 LGHDT, CDR2 YNNKEL (reference sequence). CDR3 length: 15 residues. The CDR3 DNA sequence: TGTGCCAGCAGCCAAATGGTGGGCAGTATGGATGGCTACACCTTC. It encodes CASSQMVGSMDGYTF.

This rearrangement joins TRBV27 to TRBJ2-1, with 9 nucleotides matching TRBD2. Losses at the gene ends were 0 bases for V and 7 bases for J; bases not matched to a gene: 7. Germline V gene sequence: CDR1 MNHEY, CDR2 SMNVEV (reference sequence). This CDR3 has 16 amino acids. In DNA, the CDR3 is TGTGCCAGCAGTTTATCGGGACTAGCCCCCTGGAATGAGCAGTTCTTC. This encodes CASSLSGLAPWNEQFF.

This rearrangement joins TRBV7-8 to TRBJ1-2; no clear D. This CDR3 spans 12 amino acids. Germline V gene data show CDR1 as SGHVS and CDR2 as FQNEAQ. Trimming removed 2 bases from V and 7 bases from J, with 8 bases in between. CDR3 loop: CASSLLTGGYTF. The CDR3, as DNA: TGTGCCAGCAGCTTATTGACGGGTGGCTACACCTTC.

V is TRBV19 and J is TRBJ1-6; D possibly corresponds to TRBD1 (6 bases). The germline V and J ends were trimmed by 9 bases and 10 bases, with 16 bases remaining between them. Germline V gives CDR1 LNHDA, CDR2 SQIVND (reference sequence). The CDR3 is made up of 13 amino acids. DNA for the CDR3: TGTGCCAGCAACGACAGGAAGGGGTCACCCCTCCACTTT. Residues: CASNDRKGSPLHF.

The V gene is TRBV15, the J gene TRBJ2-7; no clear D. Per germline, CDR1 LNHNV and CDR2 YYDKDF (reference sequence). There are 13 residues in the CDR3. The ends were cut back, 3 bases at V and 0 bases at J, with 6 bases in the middle. CDR3 bases: TGTGCCACCAGCAGCTCGAGCTCCTACGAGCAGTACTTC. It codes for CATSSSSSYEQYF.

This chain links TRBV6-6 with TRBJ2-7; 10 bases fit TRBD2. The CDR3 runs 13 residues. Looked up from germline, CDR1 is MNHNY and CDR2 is SVGAGI (reference sequence). The junction had 3 bases not matched to a gene; V was cut back by 4 bases and J by 6 bases. This chain's CDR3 is CASSSSGGGEQYF. DNA of the CDR3: TGTGCCAGCAGTTCCAGCGGGGGGGGCGAGCAGTACTTC.

The chain joins TRBV13 to TRBJ2-7, with D unresolved. The CDR3 has 13 residues. Trimming shortened V by 6 bases and J by 2 bases, and 11 bases separated the two germline ends. Germline V gives CDR1 PRHDT, CDR2 FYEKMQ (reference sequence). This CDR3 is CASSLGSTYEQYF. Written as DNA, the CDR3 is TGTGCCAGCAGTCTCGGGTCCACCTACGAGCAGTACTTC.

This clone was counted a few times. The V and J genes are TRBV30 and TRBJ2-7; 7 bases agree with TRBD1. The V gene end was trimmed by 5 bases and the J gene end by 7 bases; junction bases not matched to a gene: 5. The germline gives CDR1 GTSNPN, CDR2 SVGIG (reference sequence). The CDR3 has 11 residues. The CDR3 sequence is CAWATGSEQYF. The DNA of the CDR3 is TGTGCCTGGGCGACAGGGTCTGAGCAGTACTTC.

The table lists this clone with a count of one. This chain joins TRBV7-9 and TRBJ1-1; possibly TRBD1 for D (5 bases). CDR3 length equals 15 residues. Trimming took 1 base from V and 0 from J, leaving 9 bases between them. Germline loops: CDR1 SEHNR, CDR2 FQNEAQ (reference sequence). CDR3 bases: TGTGCCAGCAGCTTAGTGGGGCTAATGAACACTGAAGCTTTCTTT. It encodes CASSLVGLMNTEAFF. The full variable domain, rest sourced from reference TRBV7-9 and TRBJ1-1, is DTGVSQNPRHKITKRGQNVTFRCDPISEHNRLYWYRQTLGQGPEFLTYFQNEAQLEKSRLLSDRFSAERPKGSFSTLEIQRTEQGDSAMYLCASSLVGLMNTEAFFGQGTRLTVV.

The V call is TRBV4-1, the J call TRBJ2-3, with D possibly being TRBD2 (5 bases). Germline CDR1 reads MGHRA; CDR2 reads YSYEKL. The CDR3 has 16 residues. Trimming removed 3 bases at V and 3 bases at J, with 16 bases between. For the CDR3, the DNA is TGCGCCAGCAGCCACGCCCCACACAGCGGAACAGATACGCAGTATTTT. Its translation: CASSHAPHSGTDTQYF.

The gene calls are TRBV10-3 and TRBJ1-5; weak D call: TRBD1 (5 bases). CDR3 size: 16 residues. V gave up 2 bases and J gave up 2 bases, with 13 bases separating them. CDR1 and CDR2 from the germline V gene are ENHRY and SYGVKD. The CDR3 DNA follows: TGTGCCATCAGTGAGAGGGGTTTATATGGCAATCAGCCCCAGCATTTT. This sequence encodes CAISERGLYGNQPQHF.

V usage is TRBV23-1 and J usage is TRBJ2-1, with 8 bases that match TRBD2. TRBV23-1 is an ORF, and what it does is uncertain. The CDR3 sequence is 18 residues long. With 0 bases clipped from V and 0 bases from J, the junction kept 7 bases outside the gene matches. In DNA, the CDR3 is TGCGCCAGCAGTCAATCCCGGGGGGGTAAAAGCTCCTACAATGAGCAGTTCTTC. As protein: CASSQSRGGKSSYNEQFF.

The rearrangement links TRBV11-3 to TRBJ2-7; D may be TRBD1 (5 bases). V gave up 0 bases and J gave up 11 bases, with 11 bases separating them. The germline V gene has CDR1 SGHNT and CDR2 YENEEA. The CDR3 has 12 residues. CDR3 sequence reads: CASSLEDRGEYF. CDR3 DNA sequence: TGTGCCAGCAGCTTAGAGGATAGGGGCGAGTACTTC. The full variable domain, rest sourced from reference TRBV11-3 and TRBJ2-7, is EAGVVQSPRYKIIEKKQPVAFWCNPISGHNTLYWYLQNLGQGPELLIRYENEEAVDDSQLPKDRFSAERLKGVDSTLKIQPAELGDSAVYLCASSLEDRGEYFGPGTRLTVT.

This clone occurred once. This chain joins TRBV6-2 or TRBV6-3 and TRBJ2-1; 10 bases align to TRBD2. Germline values: CDR1 MNHEY, CDR2 SVGEGT. Trimming removed 2 bases from V and 7 bases from J; junction bases left unmatched: 8. There are 16 residues in the CDR3. This chain's CDR3 is CASSYLTSGRGNEQFF. The CDR3 bases are TGTGCCAGCAGTTACCTTACGAGCGGGAGGGGGAATGAGCAGTTCTTC.

This chain links TRBV6-2 or TRBV6-3 with TRBJ2-5; tentatively, D is TRBD1 (6 bases). The CDR3 runs to 14 residues. Trimming took 2 bases from V and 0 from J, leaving 7 bases between them. Germline CDR1 is MNHEY and CDR2 is SVGEGT. In nucleotides, the CDR3 is TGTGCCAGCAGTTACGGGGACAACCAAGAGACCCAGTACTTC. Translating gives CASSYGDNQETQYF.

J is TRBJ1-3 and V is TRBV18; 8 bases agree with TRBD1. V shed 0 bases and J 1 base; nucleotides not matched to a gene: 5. Germline-derived CDR1 and CDR2 are KGHSH and LQKENI. This CDR3 spans 17 amino acids. In DNA form, the CDR3 reads TGTGCCAGCTCACCACCTTCCAGGACAGGGTCTGGAAACACCATATATTTT. It codes for CASSPPSRTGSGNTIYF.

The V and J genes are TRBV23-1 and TRBJ1-5; 7 nucleotides match TRBD1. TRBV23-1 is classed as an ORF, of uncertain function. V lost 3 bases, J lost 7 bases, and 12 bases stayed unmatched. This CDR3 region has 16 residues. In nucleotides, the CDR3 is TGCGCCAGCAGTCACCATCTGACAGGGATGAGACAGCCCCAGCATTTT. It is translated as CASSHHLTGMRQPQHF.

The chain has TRBV5-6 and TRBJ1-5, with a tentative D call TRBD1 (5 bases). V was pared by 0 bases and J by 5 bases, with 18 bases between. Germline V gives CDR1 SGHDT, CDR2 YYEEEE. This CDR3 contains 17 residues. In nucleotides, the CDR3 is TGTGCCAGCAGCTTGGAAGGGGCGGGGGGTTCCGATCAGCCCCAGCATTTT. Protein: CASSLEGAGGSDQPQHF.